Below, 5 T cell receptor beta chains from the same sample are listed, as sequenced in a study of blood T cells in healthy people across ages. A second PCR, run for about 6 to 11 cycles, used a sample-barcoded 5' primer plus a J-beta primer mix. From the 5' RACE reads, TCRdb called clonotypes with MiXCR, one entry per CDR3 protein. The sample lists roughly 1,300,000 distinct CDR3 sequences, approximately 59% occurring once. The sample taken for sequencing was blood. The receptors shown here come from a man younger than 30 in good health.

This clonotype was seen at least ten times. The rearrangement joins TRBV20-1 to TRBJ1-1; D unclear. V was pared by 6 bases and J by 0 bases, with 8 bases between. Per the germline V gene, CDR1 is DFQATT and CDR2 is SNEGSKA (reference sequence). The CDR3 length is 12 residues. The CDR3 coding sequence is TGCAGTGCGTGGACTCTGAACACTGAAGCTTTCTTT. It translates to CSAWTLNTEAFF.

The CDR3 loop is CASGPVAASVWNEQFF. CDR3 nucleotides: TGTGCCAGCGGCCCGGTGGCGGCTAGCGTGTGGAATGAGCAGTTCTTC. This chain connects TRBV7-9 to TRBJ2-1; perhaps TRBD2 as D (6 bases). This CDR3 has 16 residues. V was cut by 8 bases and J by 7 bases, with 24 bases left in between. CDR1 is SEHNR and CDR2 is FQNEAQ in the germline V gene (reference sequence).

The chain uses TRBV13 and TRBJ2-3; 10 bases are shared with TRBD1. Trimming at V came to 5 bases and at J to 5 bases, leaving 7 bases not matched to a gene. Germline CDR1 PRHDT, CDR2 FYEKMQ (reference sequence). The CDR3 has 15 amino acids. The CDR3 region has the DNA TGTGCCAGCAGCCCTGGACAGGGGGTACAAGATACGCAGTATTTT. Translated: CASSPGQGVQDTQYF.

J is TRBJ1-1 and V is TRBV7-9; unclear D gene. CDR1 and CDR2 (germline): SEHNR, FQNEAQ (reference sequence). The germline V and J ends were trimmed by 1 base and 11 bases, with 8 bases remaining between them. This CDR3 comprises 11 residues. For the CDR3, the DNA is TGTGCCAGCAGCTTAGGAAGCGGTGCTTTCTTT. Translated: CASSLGSGAFF.

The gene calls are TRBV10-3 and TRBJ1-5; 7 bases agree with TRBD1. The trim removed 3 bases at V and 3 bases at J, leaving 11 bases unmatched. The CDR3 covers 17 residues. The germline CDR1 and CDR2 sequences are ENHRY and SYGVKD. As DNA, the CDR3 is TGTGCCATCAGTGACCACAGGGGAGGGGTTCCCAATCAGCCCCAGCATTTT. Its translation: CAISDHRGGVPNQPQHF.